Presented here are 22 T cell receptor beta chains from one specimen sequenced in a study of T cells in Graves' hyperthyroidism and ophthalmopathy. Template material for amplifying TCR beta CDR3 regions consisted of RNA transcripts. TCR CDR3 underwent first-round RT-PCR with the HTBI primer set. Using its own MiXCR run on the multiplex PCR reads, TCRdb lists one record per CDR3 protein. This sample yields about 340,000 distinct CDR3 sequences, of which roughly 21% are seen a single time; around 50% belongs to the top ten. Input material: blood. These receptors all stem from a woman aged 45-59 years with Graves' hyperthyroidism.

The chain couples TRBV5-8 to TRBJ1-2; 7 bases fit TRBD1. V was pared by 4 bases and J by 4 bases, with 7 bases of the junction left unmatched. The CDR3 totals 14 residues. Germline CDR1 SGHTS, CDR2 YDEGEE. The CDR3 reads CASSVGQEVYGYTF. Here the CDR3 DNA reads TGTGCCAGCAGCGTCGGACAGGAGGTCTATGGCTACACCTTC.

The chain is built from TRBV4-1 and TRBJ2-2; 8 nucleotides align to TRBD2. The V segment lost 0 bases and the J segment 0 bases; nucleotides outside the gene matches: 9. The germline V gene encodes CDR1 MGHRA and CDR2 YSYEKL. The CDR3 runs 19 residues. CDR3 amino acids: CASSQDATGGDSNTGELFF. The CDR3 DNA follows: TGCGCCAGCAGCCAAGATGCGACGGGAGGGGATTCGAACACCGGGGAGCTGTTTTTT.

This clonotype was seen more than once but under ten times. V is TRBV28 and J is TRBJ2-1; tentatively, D is TRBD1 (8 bases). V was pared by 10 bases and J by 7 bases, with 20 bases between. The CDR3 is 14 amino acids. The germline CDR1 and CDR2 sequences are MDHEN and SYDVKM. The DNA for the CDR3 is TGTGCCAACGAGGGAGGGACAGGACATAATGAGCAGTTCTTC. This gives the protein CANEGGTGHNEQFF.

A few counts support this clonotype. The rearrangement uses TRBV9 and TRBJ2-7, with a possible D match to TRBD1 (5 bases). CDR3 size: 14 residues. V lost 5 bases to trimming and J lost 3 bases, with 15 bases between them. CDR1 and CDR2 (germline): SGDLS, YYNGEE. Written as DNA, the CDR3 is TGTGCCAGCAGTTTAAGTGACAGCCGCTACGAGCAGTACTTC. Protein product: CASSLSDSRYEQYF.

This chain uses TRBV6-1 with TRBJ1-4; 7 nucleotides line up with TRBD1. This CDR3 has 15 amino acids. The ends lost 5 bases at V and 8 bases at J; junction bases unmatched: 11. CDR1 and CDR2 (germline): MNHNS, SASEGT. This CDR3 reads CASSYGQGEVEKLFF. CDR3 coding DNA: TGTGCCAGCAGTTATGGGCAGGGGGAGGTAGAAAAACTGTTTTTT.

The sample holds many counts of this clonotype. This sequence joins TRBV4-1 and TRBJ2-3; tentatively, D is TRBD1 (5 bases). Germline V gives CDR1 MGHRA, CDR2 YSYEKL. Deletions cut 0 bases from V and 4 bases from J, with 14 bases between. There are 16 residues in the CDR3. The CDR3 DNA reads as TGCGCCAGCAGCCAAGAGACAGCCCTCCGGGCAGATACGCAGTATTTT. Translation: CASSQETALRADTQYF.

This clonotype was counted ten times or more. For the CDR3, the DNA is TGTGCCAGCAGCTTAGAAACAGGGGGGAAAGAGACCCAGTACTTC. Residues: CASSLETGGKETQYF. The V and J genes are TRBV11-3 and TRBJ2-5, with TRBD1 matching over 8 bases. CDR3 size: 15 residues. Trimming removed 0 bases from V and 3 bases from J; junction bases left unmatched: 3. CDR1 and CDR2 (germline): SGHNT, YENEEA.

The CDR3 DNA reads TGTGCCAGCAGTTTAAGGGGACAGGGGGCCCGAGAGACCCAGTACTTC. Translation: CASSLRGQGARETQYF. The V call is TRBV12-3 or TRBV12-4, the J call TRBJ2-5, with TRBD1 matching 12 bases. Losses at the gene ends were 2 bases for V and 4 bases for J; bases not matched to a gene: 5. The CDR3 totals 16 residues.

This sequence joins TRBV6-2 or TRBV6-3 and TRBJ2-6, with 11 bases fitting TRBD1. This CDR3 has 18 amino acids. V was pared by 5 bases and J by 2 bases, with 8 bases of the junction left unmatched. The germline CDR1 and CDR2 sequences are MNHEY and SVGEGT. The CDR3 DNA follows: TGTGCCAGCAGTCGGACAGGGGGCGGGGGAACTGGGGCCAACGTCCTGACTTTC. Translating it yields CASSRTGGGGTGANVLTF.

There are many counts of this clonotype. CDR3 DNA sequence: TGTGCCAGTAAGGGAGGCTCTGAAGCTTTCTTT. Translated: CASKGGSEAFF. The V gene is TRBV6-1, the J gene TRBJ1-1; no clear D. Per germline, CDR1 MNHNS and CDR2 SASEGT. Trimming removed 9 bases from V and 6 bases from J, with 11 bases in between. This CDR3 region has 11 residues.

At least ten counts were recorded for this clonotype. This chain joins TRBV28 and TRBJ2-7, with a weak D call TRBD1 (5 bases). Deletions cut 3 bases from V and 7 bases from J, with 10 bases between. The length of the CDR3 is 12 residues. Per germline, CDR1 MDHEN and CDR2 SYDVKM. The CDR3 sequence: CASSFQGREQYF. As DNA, the CDR3 is TGTGCCAGCAGTTTTCAGGGCAGGGAGCAGTACTTC.

This rearrangement joins TRBV10-3 to TRBJ2-7; D is possibly TRBD1 (6 bases). The germline V and J ends were trimmed by 7 bases and 1 base, with 17 bases remaining between them. The CDR3 length is 15 residues. CDR1 is ENHRY and CDR2 is SYGVKD in the germline V gene. As DNA, the CDR3 is TGTGCCATCACTAACCAAAGGACAGCGTCCTACGAGCAGTACTTC. Amino acid sequence: CAITNQRTASYEQYF.

The chain links TRBV20-1 to TRBJ2-4, with 7 positions matching TRBD2. Unmatched junction bases numbered 6, after V lost 0 bases and J lost 4 bases. The CDR3 contains 15 residues. CDR1 is DFQATT, CDR2 SNEGSKA, per germline (reference sequence). The CDR3 DNA reads TGCAGTGCTAGAGATATAGCGGGCCAGAAAAACATTCAGTACTTC. As protein: CSARDIAGQKNIQYF.

This clonotype occurred a few times. The genes are TRBV6-1 and TRBJ1-1, with D hard to call. V was pared by 7 bases and J by 1 base, with 19 bases between. The CDR3 has 16 amino acids. CDR1 and CDR2 from the germline V gene are MNHNS and SASEGT. DNA for the CDR3: TGTGCCAGCATTCCTTACGGCCCCTTCTCGAACACTGAAGCTTTCTTT. Protein sequence: CASIPYGPFSNTEAFF.

Ten or more counts support this clonotype. The chain links TRBV2 to TRBJ1-3, with unresolved D. This CDR3 is 12 amino acids long. V was pared by 6 bases and J by 3 bases, with 6 bases between. Per germline, CDR1 SNHLY and CDR2 FYNNEI. The CDR3 region is CASRAGGNTIYF. The DNA for the CDR3 is TGTGCCAGCAGGGCCGGTGGAAACACCATATATTTT.

This clonotype was seen more than once but under ten times. This chain's CDR3 is CASSQAGTGSYEQYF. CDR3 in DNA: TGCGCCAGCAGCCAAGCCGGGACAGGTTCCTACGAGCAGTACTTC. The chain has TRBV4-1 and TRBJ2-7, with TRBD1 matching 8 bases. The CDR3 contains 15 residues. With V trimmed by 1 base and J by 1 base, 3 bases remained unmatched. Germline values: CDR1 MGHRA, CDR2 YSYEKL.

This clonotype appeared many times. The chain employs TRBV18 and TRBJ1-4; 9 nucleotides align to TRBD1. The ends lost 3 bases at V and 7 bases at J; junction bases unmatched: 9. The V gene's germline CDR1 is KGHSH and CDR2 LQKENI. The length of the CDR3 is 16 residues. The CDR3 loop reads CASSPGQGTLAEKLFF. DNA for the CDR3: TGTGCCAGCTCACCGGGACAGGGAACCCTAGCTGAAAAACTGTTTTTT.

Many counts were recorded for this clonotype. The V call is TRBV11-2, the J call TRBJ2-7; a weak D match, TRBD1 (5 bases). Germline lookup yields CDR1 SGHAT and CDR2 FQNNGV. V gave up 0 bases and J gave up 3 bases, with 15 bases separating them. This CDR3 has 16 residues. The CDR3 loop reads CASSLDKGQADYEQYF. The CDR3 coding sequence is TGTGCCAGCAGCTTAGATAAGGGGCAGGCTGACTACGAGCAGTACTTC.

This clonotype was seen repeatedly, ten times or more. The rearrangement uses TRBV5-1 and TRBJ1-4; 8 bases line up with TRBD1. Germline V gene sequence: CDR1 SGHRS, CDR2 YFSETQ. Trimming at V came to 1 base and at J to 7 bases, leaving 3 bases not matched to a gene. This CDR3 has 14 amino acids. The CDR3 loop reads CASSLTGGSEKLFF. CDR3 nucleotides: TGCGCCAGCAGCTTGACAGGGGGAAGTGAAAAACTGTTTTTT.

This chain uses TRBV28 with TRBJ1-2; 10 bases match TRBD1. V lost 4 bases and J lost 5; bases outside the gene matches: 7. The germline gives CDR1 MDHEN, CDR2 SYDVKM. The CDR3 is 15 amino acids. The DNA for the CDR3 is TGTGCCAGCAGTTCCCCCGGGACAGGGGATTATGGCTACACCTTC. Amino acids: CASSSPGTGDYGYTF.

This clonotype occurred a few times. The genes are TRBV7-9 and TRBJ2-1, with D tentatively TRBD1 (5 bases). From germline, CDR1 is SEHNR and CDR2 FQNEAQ (reference sequence). This CDR3 has 14 amino acids. V was pared by 5 bases and J by 8 bases, with 16 bases between. This CDR3 reads CASSPRQSPYEQFF. CDR3 nucleotides: TGTGCCAGCAGCCCGAGACAGTCACCATATGAGCAGTTCTTC.

This clonotype was observed at least ten times. V usage is TRBV18 and J usage is TRBJ1-6; 7 bases fit TRBD1. CDR3 length: 16 amino acids. Trimming at V came to 4 bases and at J to 5 bases, leaving 8 bases not matched to a gene. Germline-derived CDR1 and CDR2 are KGHSH and LQKENI. The DNA for the CDR3 is TGTGCCAGCTCACGAGGGACAGTAAGGGATAATTCACCCCTCCACTTT. Its protein is CASSRGTVRDNSPLHF.